Given below is one TCR beta chain in context. The data derive from a study of shared clonotypes between healthy human individuals. CDR3 length: 18 amino acids. Deletions cut 0 bases from V and 2 bases from J, with 19 bases between. Germline CDR1 LNHDA, CDR2 SQIVND (reference sequence). The team ran DNA from unsorted PBMCs on ten immunoSEQ deep assay plates for sequencing. Here immunoSEQ multiplex PCR was the method, and the copy in TCRdb shows in-frame clones only, minus some. The data contain 450,000 to 650,000 clones, roughly four fifths of them seen just once; the ten biggest clones take up around 13%.

The receptor's source is a woman between 40 and 50 years old in good health. Some clones in this sample may be carry-over from other donors' samples. Sequencing input: PBMCs. V and J are TRBV19 and TRBJ1-2; D is perhaps TRBD1 (5 bases). The CDR3 sequence is CASSIDRDRTTENYGYTF. The CDR3, as DNA: TGTGCCAGTAGTATAGATAGGGACCGCACAACTGAAAACTATGGCTACACCTTC.